Listed below are T cell receptor beta chains from one sample, sequenced in a study of cytomegalovirus exposure and HLA in healthy donors. TCRdb's copy holds only in-frame clones and misses some; the assay was immunoSEQ multiplex PCR. The sample records about 150,000 clones, 85% to 90% being singletons. Material: PBMCs. The receptors stem from a woman aged 18-29 years in good health and CMV-seropositive. Both conserved end residues are part of each CDR3. D genes are given only for firm matches. Clone size is shown for a subset of rows, as once, few, many or a class of expanded clone.

V: TRBV19
J: TRBJ2-3
D: TRBD2
size: .
DNA: TGTGCCAGTAGTGTTCAGGGACTAATTAGCACAGATACGCAGTATTTT
CDR3: CASSVQGLISTDTQYF

V: TRBV2
J: TRBJ1-6
D: .
size: .
DNA: TGTGCCAGCAGGGGGGCCAGGGGCAGGACCTATAATTCACCCCTCCACTTT
CDR3: CASRGARGRTYNSPLHF

V: TRBV18
J: TRBJ2-2
D: .
size: once
DNA: TGTGCCAGCTCACCATCAGGGACGAACACCGGGGAGCTGTTTTTT
CDR3: CASSPSGTNTGELFF

V: TRBV5-6
J: TRBJ1-1
D: TRBD1
size: .
DNA: TGTGCCAGCAGCTCACTGACAGGGAAGAACACTGAAGCTTTCTTT
CDR3: CASSSLTGKNTEAFF

V: TRBV18
J: TRBJ1-1
D: TRBD1
size: .
DNA: TGTGCCAGCTCACCGATAGGACAGGGGAACACTGAAGCTTTCTTT
CDR3: CASSPIGQGNTEAFF

V: TRBV28
J: TRBJ2-7
D: TRBD1
size: once
DNA: TGTGCCAGCAGCCCCTCGACAGGGCCCTACGAGCAGTACTTC
CDR3: CASSPSTGPYEQYF

V: TRBV19
J: TRBJ1-2
D: TRBD1
size: .
DNA: TGTGCCAGTAGTCCGACGGACAGGCCCTGGTATGGCTACACCTTC
CDR3: CASSPTDRPWYGYTF

V: TRBV7-2
J: TRBJ2-5
D: TRBD2
size: .
DNA: TGTGCCAGCAGCAGCAGCGGGGGGGCTCGGACCCAGTACTTC
CDR3: CASSSSGGARTQYF

V: TRBV7-2
J: TRBJ2-5
D: .
size: .
DNA: TGTGCCAGCGGGACTTGGCGGGGTGTTCAAGAGACCCAGTACTTC
CDR3: CASGTWRGVQETQYF

V: TRBV30
J: TRBJ2-7
D: .
size: .
DNA: TGTGCCTGGAGTGTACCCGGACTCTACGAGCAGTACTTC
CDR3: CAWSVPGLYEQYF

V: TRBV6-5
J: TRBJ1-4
D: TRBD1
size: .
DNA: TGTGCCAGCAGACCTACAGGGGGAACTAATGAAAAACTGTTTTTT
CDR3: CASRPTGGTNEKLFF

V: TRBV19
J: TRBJ2-3
D: .
size: once
DNA: TGTGCCAGTAGTATGTCAGGGGGCGGGGGAGATACGCAGTATTTT
CDR3: CASSMSGGGGDTQYF

V: TRBV4-1
J: TRBJ2-7
D: TRBD2
size: once
DNA: TGCGCCAGCAGTCAGTTGGGGACTAGAAGGAACGAGCAGTACTTC
CDR3: CASSQLGTRRNEQYF

V: TRBV19
J: TRBJ2-2
D: TRBD2
size: .
DNA: TGTGCCACCCAGGTGCTAGCGGGGGCCGGGGAGCTGTTTTTT
CDR3: CATQVLAGAGELFF

V: TRBV5-1
J: TRBJ1-2
D: .
size: .
DNA: TGCGCCAGCAGCCCCGCCTCCGGCCCCGCGGGTGGCTACACCTTC
CDR3: CASSPASGPAGGYTF

V: TRBV5-1
J: TRBJ1-1
D: .
size: .
DNA: TGCGCCAGCAGCCGAGACTCTGAAGCTTTCTTT
CDR3: CASSRDSEAFF

V: TRBV7-8
J: TRBJ1-4
D: .
size: .
DNA: TGTGCCAGCAGCTTACTTTCCGTGGCCAGAGAACAGACCCTCGAAAAACTGTTTTTT
CDR3: CASSLLSVAREQTLEKLFF

V: TRBV2
J: TRBJ1-2
D: TRBD1
size: .
DNA: TGTGCCAGCAGACCCCGGACAGGCGTCTATGGCTACACCTTC
CDR3: CASRPRTGVYGYTF

V: TRBV6-1
J: TRBJ1-1
D: .
size: .
DNA: TGTGCCAGCCGAAGCCTGCGGGACTACAACACTGAAGCTTTCTTT
CDR3: CASRSLRDYNTEAFF

V: TRBV6-1
J: TRBJ2-1
D: .
size: few
DNA: TGTGCCAGCAGTGAAGCCGGGGATGGCCCCAATGAGCAGTTCTTC
CDR3: CASSEAGDGPNEQFF

V: TRBV19
J: TRBJ1-5
D: TRBD1
size: .
DNA: TGTGCCAGTAGTCCGGACAGGGGATGGAGTCAGCCCCAGCATTTT
CDR3: CASSPDRGWSQPQHF

V: TRBV28
J: TRBJ2-3
D: .
size: .
DNA: TGTGCCAGCAGTTTAGGTACAGGACAAACAGATACGCAGTATTTT
CDR3: CASSLGTGQTDTQYF

V: TRBV19
J: TRBJ1-1
D: .
size: once
DNA: TGTGCCAGTAGTATAATCGGGGTAACTGAAGCTTTCTTT
CDR3: CASSIIGVTEAFF

V: TRBV27
J: TRBJ2-2
D: .
size: .
DNA: TGTGCCAGCAGTTTTTCCCGGGGGACGGGTGGGGAGCTGTTTTTT
CDR3: CASSFSRGTGGELFF

V: TRBV18
J: TRBJ1-1
D: .
size: .
DNA: TGTGCCAGCTCGGGCCGCGGGAGGGACACTGAAGCTTTCTTT
CDR3: CASSGRGRDTEAFF

V: TRBV2
J: TRBJ1-1
D: .
size: many
DNA: TGTGCCAGCGGAGAACAGGGACGGGACACTGAAGCTTTCTTT
CDR3: CASGEQGRDTEAFF